This passage covers 29 T cell receptor beta chains from one sample sequenced in a study of regulatory T cells in long-lasting Graves disease (dated by TCRdb to about 2021). The library came from multiplex PCR. This sample was sequenced with an Illumina HiSeq 4000. CDR3 regions were amplified by Arm-PCR with iRepertoire HTBI primers to construct TCR beta libraries. TCRdb reprocessing: public reads trimmed at Q25 with fastp, clones called with MiXCR, in-frame beta chains kept. Identical CDR3 proteins give one entry, which carries the most common genes and DNA. This sample has hundreds of thousands of distinct CDR3 sequences in its table, and about a sixth of those were observed once. Of the sample, 20% to 25% is held by the ten largest clones. This specimen's time point label, per the study, means: newly diagnosed GD, antithyroid drugs for less than 3 months. For both TCR sequencing and RNA sequencing, RNA was extracted from PBMCs in TRIzol.

Material: peripheral blood mononuclear cells (PBMCs), obtained at new diagnosis, from a patient treated with antithyroid drugs. Receptor source: a female donor with Graves disease.

This sequence joins TRBV30 and TRBJ1-4; D is ambiguous. Germline V lookup: CDR1 GTSNPN, CDR2 SVGIG (reference sequence). Deletions cut 0 bases from V and 0 bases from J, with 20 bases between. The CDR3 sequence is 19 residues long. The CDR3 loop reads CAWSVSGPGQLATNEKLFF. CDR3 in DNA: TGTGCCTGGAGTGTTTCAGGTCCCGGCCAGCTTGCAACTAATGAAAAACTGTTTTTT.

The J gene is TRBJ1-1, the V gene TRBV19; D might be TRBD1 (5 bases). CDR3 size: 14 residues. Germline assignment: CDR1 LNHDA and CDR2 SQIVND (reference sequence). V lost 7 bases to trimming and J lost 5 bases, with 17 bases between them. The CDR3 DNA reads TGTGCCAGTACTGTGGGCCAAGGGGATACTGAAGCTTTCTTT. It codes for CASTVGQGDTEAFF.

Ten or more counts support this clonotype. V is TRBV12-3 or TRBV12-4 and J is TRBJ2-1, with TRBD2 matching over 9 bases. The CDR3 contains 16 residues. Germline trimming cut 3 bases from V and 7 bases from J; bases unmatched to any gene: 10. The CDR3 spells CASSFEGGRARNEQFF. DNA for the CDR3: TGTGCCAGCAGTTTCGAGGGCGGGAGGGCTCGGAATGAGCAGTTCTTC.

This clonotype has more than one count but fewer than ten. V usage is TRBV3-1 and J usage is TRBJ1-2; 8 positions match TRBD1. The CDR3 has 14 residues. CDR1 is LGHDT, CDR2 YNNKEL, per germline (reference sequence). Losses at the gene ends were 6 bases for V and 9 bases for J; bases not matched to a gene: 12. In DNA form, the CDR3 reads TGTGCCAGCAGTCAGGGGGCAGGGAGTCGTCGCTACACCTTC. Its translation is CASSQGAGSRRYTF.

In regard to this clonotype: It may be a read error: a sequence one base away is much more abundant. This chain uses TRBV13 with TRBJ2-7, with a weak D call TRBD2 (5 bases). Trimming took off 5 bases at V and 7 bases at J, with 12 bases between the two ends. The germline V gene has CDR1 PRHDT and CDR2 FYEKMQ (reference sequence). The CDR3 totals 12 residues. CDR3 nucleotide sequence: TGTGCCAGCAGCGGTAGGAGGTATGAGCAGTACTTC. Its protein is CASSGRRYEQYF.

The table lists this clonotype with many counts. This chain joins TRBV24-1 and TRBJ2-1, with TRBD2 identical over 10 bases. The CDR3 is 17 residues long. Trimming at V came to 3 bases and at J to 2 bases, leaving 6 bases not matched to a gene. Germline-derived CDR1 and CDR2 are KGHDR and SFDVKD. The CDR3, as DNA: TGTGCCACCAGTGATGACCAAGGGACTAGCGCCTACAATGAGCAGTTCTTC. This translates into CATSDDQGTSAYNEQFF.

This clonotype came up many times. This rearrangement joins TRBV9 to TRBJ1-1, with D maybe TRBD1 (5 bases). Germline V lookup: CDR1 SGDLS, CDR2 YYNGEE. Trimming took off 0 bases at V and 0 bases at J, with 12 bases between the two ends. The CDR3 extends over 16 amino acids. In DNA, the CDR3 is TGTGCCAGCAGCGTAGGAGGAGACAGCATGAACACTGAAGCTTTCTTT. It codes for CASSVGGDSMNTEAFF.

This clonotype was seen many times. CDR3 region: CASRGSDFSPLHF. In DNA, the CDR3 is TGTGCCAGCAGAGGGTCCGATTTCTCACCCCTCCACTTT. The rearrangement links TRBV12-3 or TRBV12-4 to TRBJ1-6; no reliable D call. The V end was cut by 6 bases, the J end by 10 bases, with 13 bases between. The CDR3 extends over 13 amino acids.

This clonotype was counted ten times or more. One junction end disagrees with the germline gene, perhaps due to a read error. The chain joins TRBV4-2 to TRBJ1-1, with D unresolved. Germline CDR1 is LGHNA and CDR2 is YNFKEQ. There are 13 residues in the CDR3. The CDR3 bases are TGCGCCAGCAGCCAAGTGAAGGACACTGAAGCTTTCTTT. It specifies CASSQVKDTEAFF.

This clonotype came up many times. This chain joins TRBV12-3 or TRBV12-4 and TRBJ1-2, with 8 bases aligning to TRBD1. The CDR3 covers 15 residues. V was clipped by 2 bases and J by 1 base; unmatched bases: 3. This chain's CDR3 is CASSLQGADNYGYTF. As DNA, the CDR3 is TGTGCCAGCAGTTTACAGGGGGCTGATAACTATGGCTACACCTTC.

This clonotype was detected ten times or more. This rearrangement joins TRBV7-9 to TRBJ2-3; D tentatively reads TRBD1 or TRBD2 (6 bases each). CDR1 is SEHNR and CDR2 is FQNEAQ in the germline V gene (reference sequence). Deletions cut 3 bases from V and 4 bases from J, with 14 bases between. The CDR3 has 15 amino acids. CDR3 region: CASSFGGGDADTQYF. The CDR3 nucleotides are TGTGCCAGCAGCTTCGGGGGCGGGGACGCAGATACGCAGTATTTT.

This clonotype was seen repeatedly, ten times or more. The chain couples TRBV7-2 to TRBJ2-1, with D unclear. CDR3 length equals 16 residues. In germline, CDR1 is SGHTA, CDR2 FQGNSA. Trimming shortened V by 3 bases and J by 0 bases, and 12 bases separated the two germline ends. The CDR3 coding sequence is TGTGCCAGCAGCTTGGACGATGGCGGCTCCTACAATGAGCAGTTCTTC. This gives the protein CASSLDDGGSYNEQFF.

This chain uses TRBV12-3 or TRBV12-4 with TRBJ2-5, with a possible D match to TRBD1 (6 bases). V was pared by 4 bases and J by 3 bases, with 24 bases between. The CDR3 has 18 residues. For the CDR3, the DNA is TGTGCCAGCAGTTCTTTCATCCGGGACATCTCCCGCGAAGAGACCCAGTACTTC. Its translation: CASSSFIRDISREETQYF.

The chain is built from TRBV20-1 and TRBJ2-1; 16 nucleotides match TRBD2. The CDR3 consists of 19 residues. After removal of 6 bases from V and 1 base from J, the junction contained 12 bases not matched to a gene. From germline, CDR1 is DFQATT and CDR2 SNEGSKA (reference sequence). CDR3 DNA: TGCAGTGCGTTAGTGGGGACTAGCGGGAGGGGTTGGTCCTACAATGAGCAGTTCTTC. Amino acid sequence: CSALVGTSGRGWSYNEQFF.

This clonotype was seen ten or more times. The chain employs TRBV19 and TRBJ1-1, with D unresolved. Germline assignment: CDR1 LNHDA and CDR2 SQIVND (reference sequence). This CDR3 comprises 13 residues. V lost 9 bases and J 1 base, leaving 12 bases between the germline ends. CDR3 nucleotide sequence: TGTGCCAGCAGATTGTTGGAGAACACTGAAGCTTTCTTT. It translates to CASRLLENTEAFF.

In its sample, this clonotype was seen many times. This chain links TRBV24-1 with TRBJ1-2, with 8 bases lining up with TRBD1. The CDR3 is 16 amino acids. The junction had 11 bases not matched to a gene; V was cut back by 3 bases and J by 6 bases. Germline loops: CDR1 KGHDR, CDR2 SFDVKD. CDR3 DNA sequence: TGTGCCACCAGTGATCATGGACAGGGTAGGATCGATGGCTACACCTTC. Translating it yields CATSDHGQGRIDGYTF.

This clonotype came up many times. V usage is TRBV5-6 and J usage is TRBJ2-3; TRBD1 agrees at 9 bases. In germline, CDR1 is SGHDT, CDR2 YYEEEE. The CDR3 spans 16 residues. V shed 4 bases and J 0 bases; nucleotides not matched to a gene: 6. For the CDR3, the DNA is TGTGCCAGCAGCCACTGGGGACAGGGAAGCACAGATACGCAGTATTTT. This translates into CASSHWGQGSTDTQYF.

This clonotype was seen at least ten times. V gene TRBV6-5 combines with J gene TRBJ1-1; possibly TRBD1 for D (5 bases). CDR3 length equals 15 residues. Per the germline V gene, CDR1 is MNHEY and CDR2 is SVGAGI. Between the trimmed V and J ends, which lost 0 bases and 0 bases, there was a span of 8 bases. The CDR3 coding sequence is TGTGCCAGCAGTTACTCGGGGGGTTTGAACACTGAAGCTTTCTTT. Translated, it gives CASSYSGGLNTEAFF.

The gene calls are TRBV30 and TRBJ2-3, with D unresolved. Germline V CDR1 and CDR2: GTSNPN, SVGIG (reference sequence). The CDR3 totals 15 residues. Trimming left V 1 base short and J 1 base short, with 12 bases between. Here the CDR3 reads CAWSGLRWGTDTQYF. CDR3 nucleotide sequence: TGTGCCTGGAGTGGATTGAGGTGGGGCACAGATACGCAGTATTTT.

Ten or more counts support this clonotype. The chain links TRBV12-3 or TRBV12-4 to TRBJ1-5; maybe TRBD1 (5 bases). The V end lost 6 bases, the J end lost 6 bases, and 9 bases lay between the germline ends. CDR3 size: 12 residues. Here the CDR3 reads CASRAGSQPQHF. The DNA of the CDR3 is TGTGCCAGCAGGGCAGGGAGTCAGCCCCAGCATTTT.

This clonotype was observed many times. The V and J genes are TRBV29-1 and TRBJ2-7, with 8 bases matching TRBD1. Germline trimming cut 4 bases from V and 3 bases from J; bases unmatched to any gene: 8. CDR3 length: 14 amino acids. Looked up from germline, CDR1 is SQVTM and CDR2 is ANQGSEA. The CDR3 is CSVATGDRGYEQYF. The CDR3 region has the DNA TGCAGCGTTGCGACAGGGGATCGGGGCTACGAGCAGTACTTC.

In this sample, this clonotype turned up many times. The rearrangement joins TRBV27 to TRBJ2-7, with D perhaps matching TRBD2 (5 bases). The CDR3 spans 13 residues. Germline assignment: CDR1 MNHEY and CDR2 SMNVEV (reference sequence). The V end lost 7 bases, the J end lost 5 bases, and 15 bases lay between the germline ends. The CDR3 loop is CASNFKGSDEQYF. DNA of the CDR3: TGTGCCAGCAATTTTAAGGGTAGCGACGAGCAGTACTTC.

Details on this clonotype: Since a much larger clone is just one base distant, this may be a read error. The chain uses TRBV11-2 and TRBJ2-1; a weak D match, TRBD2 (7 bases). Germline lookup yields CDR1 SGHAT and CDR2 FQNNGV. The V and J ends lost 0 bases and 7 bases respectively, with 22 bases between them. The CDR3 has 18 amino acids. CDR3 DNA: TGTGCCAGCAGCTTAGATCTCTTTCGGGGGGCAAGTTATAATGAGCAGTTCTTC. Translation: CASSLDLFRGASYNEQFF.

The gene calls are TRBV4-1 and TRBJ1-5; D call uncertain. There are 14 residues in the CDR3. In germline, CDR1 is MGHRA, CDR2 YSYEKL. The V gene lost 1 base and the J gene lost 7 bases, with 11 bases spanning the gap. In nucleotides, the CDR3 is TGCGCCAGCAGCCAAGGTCAAACCGGGCAGCCCCAGCATTTT. Translation gives CASSQGQTGQPQHF.

This clonotype came up many times. The gene calls are TRBV11-1 and TRBJ1-6, with 9 nucleotides matching TRBD1. In germline, CDR1 is SGHAT, CDR2 FQDESV (reference sequence). CDR3 size: 14 residues. Germline trimming cut 5 bases from V and 7 bases from J; bases unmatched to any gene: 3. The CDR3: CASSTTGGNSPLHF. The CDR3 coding sequence is TGTGCCAGCAGCACGACAGGGGGAAATTCACCCCTCCACTTT.

In the case of this clonotype: Just one base apart from a much larger clone, this may be a read error. The chain joins TRBV12-3 or TRBV12-4 to TRBJ1-3, with D unresolved. The CDR3 has 16 residues. Trimming pared 6 bases from V and 0 bases from J, leaving 15 bases between. In DNA form, the CDR3 reads TGTGCCAGCAGACGTCCACGGCGGAGCTCTGGAAACACCATATATTTT. It yields the protein CASRRPRRSSGNTIYF.

This clonotype was detected once. The chain has TRBV29-1 and TRBJ1-2; tentatively, D is TRBD1 (6 bases). This CDR3 region has 13 residues. Germline V gene data show CDR1 as SQVTM and CDR2 as ANQGSEA. The germline V and J ends were trimmed by 4 bases and 6 bases, with 15 bases remaining between them. CDR3 in amino acids: CSVVGGDSDGYTF. DNA of the CDR3: TGCAGCGTTGTGGGGGGCGATTCAGATGGCTACACCTTC.

In its sample, this clonotype was seen a few times. The V gene is TRBV5-1, the J gene TRBJ1-2, with D tentatively TRBD1 (5 bases). V gave up 3 bases and J gave up 6 bases, with 15 bases separating them. The CDR3 spans 14 residues. CDR1 and CDR2 from the germline V gene are SGHRS and YFSETQ. The CDR3 DNA follows: TGCGCCAGCAGCTCCACCGGGACCGGGAATGGCTACACCTTC. Protein sequence: CASSSTGTGNGYTF. Full variable domain (outside the CDR3, taken from reference TRBV5-1 and TRBJ1-2): KAGVTQTPRYLIKTRGQQVTLSCSPISGHRSVSWYQQTPGQGLQFLFEYFSETQRNKGNFPGRFSGRQFSNSRSEMNVSTLELGDSALYLCASSSTGTGNGYTFGSGTRLTVV.

The sample holds many counts of this clonotype. The chain combines TRBV7-2 with TRBJ2-2; 9 nucleotides align to TRBD2. The V gene's germline CDR1 is SGHTA and CDR2 FQGNSA. The CDR3 spans 16 residues. The J segment lost 5 bases and the V segment lost 5 bases, leaving 9 bases of the junction unmatched. CDR3 nucleotide sequence: TGTGCCAGCAGCCGGAGCGGGGGGATGGGGACCGGGGAGCTGTTTTTT. Its translation is CASSRSGGMGTGELFF.